Listed below are T cell receptor beta chains from one sample, sequenced in a study of T cells of healthy individuals. From the 5' RACE reads, TCRdb called clonotypes with MiXCR, one entry per CDR3 protein. Among some 41,000 distinct CDR3 sequences, 4% to 5.5% were seen once, and the ten largest hold over 8.5%. The receptors derive from a human donor in good health. Each CDR3 is given with its conserved first and last residue. The D gene is left open where the match is weak. Expanded clones are given a class, and other clones once, few, many or no size at all.

cdr3_length: 12; clone_size: NA; j_call: TRBJ2-7; v_call: TRBV14; d_call: TRBD1; cdr3_nt: TGTGCCAGCAGCCAACTGCGGACAGGGTTTTACTTC; cdr3_aa: CASSQLRTGFYF
cdr3_length: 15; clone_size: NA; j_call: TRBJ2-1; v_call: TRBV7-3; d_call: TRBD1; cdr3_nt: TGTGCCAGCAGCTTAGGACAGGGTTTATCTAATGAGCAGTTCTTC; cdr3_aa: CASSLGQGLSNEQFF
cdr3_length: 14; clone_size: many; j_call: TRBJ2-1; v_call: TRBV6-4; d_call: TRBD2; cdr3_nt: TGTGCCAGCAGTGGGACTAGCGGGGGCAATGAGCAGTTCTTC; cdr3_aa: CASSGTSGGNEQFF
cdr3_length: 17; clone_size: many; j_call: TRBJ2-7; v_call: TRBV20-1; d_call: TRBD2; cdr3_nt: TGCAGTGCTAGAGATGATAGCGGGAGGGCCAGCCCGTACGAGCAGTACTTC; cdr3_aa: CSARDDSGRASPYEQYF
cdr3_length: 16; clone_size: many; j_call: TRBJ2-5; v_call: TRBV6-1; d_call: NA; cdr3_nt: TGTGCCAGCAGTGAAGAAGCGCAATTTCCGTTAGGGACCCAGTACTTC; cdr3_aa: CASSEEAQFPLGTQYF
cdr3_length: 15; clone_size: few; j_call: TRBJ2-5; v_call: TRBV12-3/TRBV12-4; d_call: NA; cdr3_nt: TGTGCCAGCAGTGCCCAGTCTGGGGGGCGGGAGACCCAGTACTTC; cdr3_aa: CASSAQSGGRETQYF
cdr3_length: 13; clone_size: many; j_call: TRBJ2-3; v_call: TRBV29-1; d_call: TRBD1; cdr3_nt: TGCAGCGGGACAGGGGGGACCACAGATACGCAGTATTTT; cdr3_aa: CSGTGGTTDTQYF
cdr3_length: 14; clone_size: NA; j_call: TRBJ1-6; v_call: TRBV19; d_call: NA; cdr3_nt: TGTGCCAGTCGGGAGGAACGGTATAATTCACCCCTCCACTTT; cdr3_aa: CASREERYNSPLHF
cdr3_length: 16; clone_size: many; j_call: TRBJ1-1; v_call: TRBV12-3/TRBV12-4; d_call: NA; cdr3_nt: TGTGCCAGCAGCTTCACCCGACGAACAAAGAACACTGAAGCTTTCTTT; cdr3_aa: CASSFTRRTKNTEAFF
cdr3_length: 16; clone_size: many; j_call: TRBJ1-5; v_call: TRBV7-8; d_call: NA; cdr3_nt: TGTGCCAGCAGCTTAGCGGAACCGAATAGCAATCAGCCCCAGCATTTT; cdr3_aa: CASSLAEPNSNQPQHF
cdr3_length: 11; clone_size: many; j_call: TRBJ1-1; v_call: TRBV29-1; d_call: NA; cdr3_nt: TGCAGCGCGCGGGAGAACACTGAAGCTTTCTTT; cdr3_aa: CSARENTEAFF
cdr3_length: 13; clone_size: many; j_call: TRBJ2-3; v_call: TRBV15; d_call: NA; cdr3_nt: TGTGCCACCAGCAGAGATATCCCAGATACGCAGTATTTT; cdr3_aa: CATSRDIPDTQYF
cdr3_length: 16; clone_size: few; j_call: TRBJ2-7; v_call: TRBV7-8; d_call: TRBD2; cdr3_nt: TGTGCCAGCAGCATAAGCGGGAGGGCCGGGATAGGCGAGCAGTACTTC; cdr3_aa: CASSISGRAGIGEQYF
cdr3_length: 13; clone_size: few; j_call: TRBJ2-1; v_call: TRBV19; d_call: NA; cdr3_nt: TGTGCCAGTAGTGTCACAGTAGATAATGAGCAGTTCTTC; cdr3_aa: CASSVTVDNEQFF
cdr3_length: 14; clone_size: many; j_call: TRBJ2-1; v_call: TRBV20-1; d_call: NA; cdr3_nt: TGCAGTGTCGAGCCAGGAGGCCCCTACAATGAGCAGTTCTTC; cdr3_aa: CSVEPGGPYNEQFF
cdr3_length: 12; clone_size: many; j_call: TRBJ2-1; v_call: TRBV12-3/TRBV12-4; d_call: NA; cdr3_nt: TGTGCCAGCAGGAGGGCCGCGGGTGAGCAGTTCTTC; cdr3_aa: CASRRAAGEQFF
cdr3_length: 12; clone_size: few; j_call: TRBJ2-7; v_call: TRBV29-1; d_call: NA; cdr3_nt: TGCAGCCTCACCAGAGGTTACTACGAGCAGTACTTC; cdr3_aa: CSLTRGYYEQYF
cdr3_length: 15; clone_size: many; j_call: TRBJ1-1; v_call: TRBV20-1; d_call: NA; cdr3_nt: TGCAGTGCTACCCAAGCCTTCAGGGTGAACACTGAAGCTTTCTTT; cdr3_aa: CSATQAFRVNTEAFF
cdr3_length: 15; clone_size: many; j_call: TRBJ2-1; v_call: TRBV20-1; d_call: TRBD2; cdr3_nt: TGCAGTGCTAGAGATCTAGCGGGAGTCGACAATGAGCAGTTCTTC; cdr3_aa: CSARDLAGVDNEQFF
cdr3_length: 11; clone_size: many; j_call: TRBJ2-1; v_call: TRBV12-3/TRBV12-4; d_call: NA; cdr3_nt: TGTGCCAGCAGTTTGGTCCGGGAGCAGTTCTTC; cdr3_aa: CASSLVREQFF
cdr3_length: 15; clone_size: NA; j_call: TRBJ2-3; v_call: TRBV4-1; d_call: NA; cdr3_nt: TGCGCCAGCAGCCCCCGCCGGGGCAGCACAGATACGCAGTATTTT; cdr3_aa: CASSPRRGSTDTQYF
cdr3_length: 15; clone_size: few; j_call: TRBJ2-3; v_call: TRBV12-3/TRBV12-4; d_call: NA; cdr3_nt: TGTGCCAGCAGTCGAGGGGTCACCTATTCAGATACGCAGTATTTT; cdr3_aa: CASSRGVTYSDTQYF
cdr3_length: 13; clone_size: many; j_call: TRBJ2-3; v_call: TRBV5-5; d_call: NA; cdr3_nt: TGTGCCAGCAGCCCGCCGGAGGCAGATACGCAGTATTTT; cdr3_aa: CASSPPEADTQYF
cdr3_length: 15; clone_size: few; j_call: TRBJ2-7; v_call: TRBV10-2; d_call: TRBD2; cdr3_nt: TGCGCCAGCAGCCCTCGGACGGGGGGCTCCTACGAGCAGTACTTC; cdr3_aa: CASSPRTGGSYEQYF
cdr3_length: 15; clone_size: few; j_call: TRBJ2-3; v_call: TRBV14; d_call: NA; cdr3_nt: TGTGCCAGCAGCCAAGATGTCGGCCGCACAGATACGCAGTATTTT; cdr3_aa: CASSQDVGRTDTQYF
cdr3_length: 18; clone_size: many; j_call: TRBJ2-1; v_call: TRBV30; d_call: TRBD2; cdr3_nt: TGTGCCTGGAGTCAAGGGGTACTAGCGGGGGGGCCCTACAATGAGCAGTTCTTC; cdr3_aa: CAWSQGVLAGGPYNEQFF
cdr3_length: 15; clone_size: many; j_call: TRBJ1-1; v_call: TRBV20-1; d_call: NA; cdr3_nt: TGCAGTGCTAGTCTTCCCAGGGAAGGAAACACTGAAGCTTTCTTT; cdr3_aa: CSASLPREGNTEAFF
cdr3_length: 16; clone_size: many; j_call: TRBJ1-3; v_call: TRBV28; d_call: NA; cdr3_nt: TGTGCCAGCAGGAAGGACAGAGTTATCTCTGGAAACACCATATATTTT; cdr3_aa: CASRKDRVISGNTIYF
cdr3_length: 18; clone_size: many; j_call: TRBJ2-2; v_call: TRBV6-1; d_call: NA; cdr3_nt: TGTGCCAGCAGTCCCGCCCGAGGACCCCCAACGAACACCGGGGAGCTGTTTTTT; cdr3_aa: CASSPARGPPTNTGELFF
cdr3_length: 17; clone_size: few; j_call: TRBJ2-3; v_call: TRBV7-2; d_call: TRBD2; cdr3_nt: TGTGCCAGCAGCATAAGACGGGGACTAGGAGGCACAGATACGCAGTATTTT; cdr3_aa: CASSIRRGLGGTDTQYF
cdr3_length: 12; clone_size: many; j_call: TRBJ2-2; v_call: TRBV12-3/TRBV12-4; d_call: NA; cdr3_nt: TGTGCCAGCCGATTAAGCACCGGGGAGCTGTTTTTT; cdr3_aa: CASRLSTGELFF
cdr3_length: 12; clone_size: many; j_call: TRBJ2-7; v_call: TRBV20-1; d_call: NA; cdr3_nt: TGCAGTGCTAGTTGGCCCGCCTACGAGCAGTACTTC; cdr3_aa: CSASWPAYEQYF
cdr3_length: 16; clone_size: many; j_call: TRBJ1-2; v_call: TRBV12-5; d_call: NA; cdr3_nt: TGTGCTAGTGGTTTGGACGGGACAACAAATAACTATGGCTACACCTTC; cdr3_aa: CASGLDGTTNNYGYTF
cdr3_length: 14; clone_size: few; j_call: TRBJ2-1; v_call: TRBV7-8; d_call: NA; cdr3_nt: TGTGCCAGCAGCTTAGCCCCTTGGGGGGATGAGCAGTTCTTC; cdr3_aa: CASSLAPWGDEQFF
cdr3_length: 13; clone_size: many; j_call: TRBJ1-6; v_call: TRBV14; d_call: NA; cdr3_nt: TGTGCCAGCAGCCAACAGAGTAATTCACCCCTCCACTTT; cdr3_aa: CASSQQSNSPLHF
cdr3_length: 13; clone_size: many; j_call: TRBJ2-7; v_call: TRBV6-2/TRBV6-3; d_call: NA; cdr3_nt: TGTGCCAGCCTGTCGGACAGTCCCTACGAGCAGTACTTC; cdr3_aa: CASLSDSPYEQYF
cdr3_length: 15; clone_size: many; j_call: TRBJ1-1; v_call: TRBV6-1; d_call: TRBD1; cdr3_nt: TGTGCCAGCTTAAGGGGGCACCAGGGGGACACTGAAGCTTTCTTT; cdr3_aa: CASLRGHQGDTEAFF
cdr3_length: 13; clone_size: NA; j_call: TRBJ2-1; v_call: TRBV6-1; d_call: NA; cdr3_nt: TGTGCCAGCAGTGTCGACAGGATCTTTGAGCAGTTCTTC; cdr3_aa: CASSVDRIFEQFF
cdr3_length: 14; clone_size: many; j_call: TRBJ2-7; v_call: TRBV2; d_call: NA; cdr3_nt: TGTGCCAGCAGAAAATTAGGGATGTTCTACGAGCAGTACTTC; cdr3_aa: CASRKLGMFYEQYF
cdr3_length: 14; clone_size: few; j_call: TRBJ1-1; v_call: TRBV7-2; d_call: TRBD1; cdr3_nt: TGTGCCAGCAGCTTGGACAGGGGAGTAACTGAAGCTTTCTTT; cdr3_aa: CASSLDRGVTEAFF
cdr3_length: 16; clone_size: many; j_call: TRBJ1-5; v_call: TRBV6-2/TRBV6-3; d_call: TRBD1; cdr3_nt: TGTGCCAGCAGTAGGGGGACAGGGGTAAGCAATCAGCCCCAGCATTTT; cdr3_aa: CASSRGTGVSNQPQHF
cdr3_length: 16; clone_size: many; j_call: TRBJ2-3; v_call: TRBV7-9; d_call: TRBD2; cdr3_nt: TGTGCCAGCAGCTTACTACGCGGGAGTTCCACAGATACGCAGTATTTT; cdr3_aa: CASSLLRGSSTDTQYF
cdr3_length: 16; clone_size: few; j_call: TRBJ2-3; v_call: TRBV5-1; d_call: NA; cdr3_nt: TGCGCCAGCAGCTTAGAAGGTGATCCCCGCACAGATACGCAGTATTTT; cdr3_aa: CASSLEGDPRTDTQYF
cdr3_length: 13; clone_size: NA; j_call: TRBJ2-5; v_call: TRBV11-2; d_call: NA; cdr3_nt: TGTGCCAGCAGACTTGGACACCAAGAGACCCAGTACTTC; cdr3_aa: CASRLGHQETQYF
cdr3_length: 13; clone_size: many; j_call: TRBJ2-7; v_call: TRBV9; d_call: NA; cdr3_nt: TGTGCCAGCAGCGTAGAAGGGGGGGGCGAGCAGTACTTC; cdr3_aa: CASSVEGGGEQYF
cdr3_length: 15; clone_size: many; j_call: TRBJ1-5; v_call: TRBV10-3; d_call: TRBD1; cdr3_nt: TGTGCCATCAGTGAGGCCGACAGGGTAGGACAGCCCCAGCATTTT; cdr3_aa: CAISEADRVGQPQHF
cdr3_length: 16; clone_size: many; j_call: TRBJ1-3; v_call: TRBV7-8; d_call: NA; cdr3_nt: TGTGCCAGCAGCCCGGGACTCCCGAGCTCTGGAAACACCATATATTTT; cdr3_aa: CASSPGLPSSGNTIYF
cdr3_length: 14; clone_size: many; j_call: TRBJ2-1; v_call: TRBV24-1; d_call: NA; cdr3_nt: TGTGCCACCGGGGCCCTGGGAGATTACAATGAGCAGTTCTTC; cdr3_aa: CATGALGDYNEQFF
cdr3_length: 15; clone_size: many; j_call: TRBJ1-3; v_call: TRBV4-1; d_call: NA; cdr3_nt: TGCGCCAGCAGCACGAGGACAGACTCTGGAAACACCATATATTTT; cdr3_aa: CASSTRTDSGNTIYF
cdr3_length: 14; clone_size: many; j_call: TRBJ1-2; v_call: TRBV6-1; d_call: NA; cdr3_nt: TGTGCCAGCAGTCCAGGACAAGCTAACTATGGCTACACCTTC; cdr3_aa: CASSPGQANYGYTF
cdr3_length: 17; clone_size: many; j_call: TRBJ2-3; v_call: TRBV5-1; d_call: NA; cdr3_nt: TGCGCCAGCAGCTTGGAACCCGGGGCTCCGAGCACAGATACGCAGTATTTT; cdr3_aa: CASSLEPGAPSTDTQYF
cdr3_length: 15; clone_size: NA; j_call: TRBJ1-5; v_call: TRBV3-1; d_call: NA; cdr3_nt: TGTGCCAGCAGCCAAGGTGCCACCACGGTCCAGCCCCAGCATTTT; cdr3_aa: CASSQGATTVQPQHF
cdr3_length: 13; clone_size: many; j_call: TRBJ1-1; v_call: TRBV6-1; d_call: TRBD1; cdr3_nt: TGTGCCAGCAGTGGAGCTAGACAGGGGGAAGCTTTCTTT; cdr3_aa: CASSGARQGEAFF